This is a list of T cell receptor beta chains from one sample in a study of beta chain features in type 1 diabetes. Using immunoSEQ multiplex PCR, the repertoire was profiled, and TCRdb retains in-frame clones only, with some absent. The sample carries under 800,000 clones, 15% to 17% recorded once. Material: naive CD4+ T cells from blood. The receptors shown here come from a man in his late teens or twenties in good health. The CDR3 runs from the conserved cysteine through the conserved F or W. A D gene is named only where the DNA matches it firmly. Clone size is not always given. Where it is, it says once, few, many or a class for expanded clones.

abundance: .
v_gene: TRBV7-2
d_gene: .
j_gene: TRBJ2-2
CDR3aa: CASSPRLGNTGELFF
CDR3nt: TGTGCCAGCAGCCCCCGACTCGGGAACACCGGGGAGCTGTTTTTT

abundance: few
v_gene: TRBV20-1
d_gene: .
j_gene: TRBJ2-3
CDR3aa: CSAGFTQYF
CDR3nt: TGCAGTGCTGGGTTTACGCAGTATTTT

abundance: few
v_gene: TRBV7-2
d_gene: TRBD2
j_gene: TRBJ2-5
CDR3aa: CASSLAGLGTRGTQYF
CDR3nt: TGTGCCAGCAGCTTAGCGGGACTAGGCACAAGAGGGACCCAGTACTTC

abundance: .
v_gene: TRBV5-4
d_gene: .
j_gene: TRBJ2-5
CDR3aa: CASRVPKETQYF
CDR3nt: TGTGCCAGCAGGGTACCTAAAGAGACCCAGTACTTC

abundance: .
v_gene: TRBV6-6
d_gene: .
j_gene: TRBJ2-7
CDR3aa: CASGGTDTYEQYF
CDR3nt: TGTGCCAGTGGAGGGACCGATACCTACGAGCAGTACTTC

abundance: few
v_gene: TRBV29-1
d_gene: .
j_gene: TRBJ2-7
CDR3aa: CSVGPGASYEQYF
CDR3nt: TGCAGCGTCGGCCCTGGGGCCAGCTACGAGCAGTACTTC

abundance: .
v_gene: TRBV27
d_gene: .
j_gene: TRBJ1-5
CDR3aa: CASSLRVGVSSVNQPQHF
CDR3nt: TGTGCCAGCAGTTTAAGGGTCGGGGTGAGTTCTGTCAATCAGCCCCAGCATTTT

abundance: .
v_gene: TRBV15
d_gene: .
j_gene: TRBJ2-7
CDR3aa: CATSRDSSYEQYF
CDR3nt: TGTGCCACCAGCAGAGATAGCTCCTACGAGCAGTACTTC

abundance: few
v_gene: TRBV25-1
d_gene: TRBD1
j_gene: TRBJ1-2
CDR3aa: CASSDPGQGPHGYTF
CDR3nt: TGTGCCAGCAGTGATCCGGGACAGGGGCCGCATGGCTACACCTTC

abundance: .
v_gene: TRBV19
d_gene: TRBD1
j_gene: TRBJ1-5
CDR3aa: CASSILDRGGNQPQHF
CDR3nt: TGTGCCAGTAGTATCTTAGACAGGGGAGGAAATCAGCCCCAGCATTTT

abundance: few
v_gene: TRBV7-2
d_gene: .
j_gene: TRBJ1-4
CDR3aa: CASSSLRDLNEKLFF
CDR3nt: TGTGCCAGCAGCTCCCTTCGGGACCTCAATGAAAAACTGTTTTTT

abundance: few
v_gene: TRBV4-1
d_gene: .
j_gene: TRBJ2-7
CDR3aa: CASSQVGQLTYEQYF
CDR3nt: TGCGCCAGCAGCCAAGTTGGGCAGCTCACCTACGAGCAGTACTTC

abundance: .
v_gene: TRBV9
d_gene: .
j_gene: TRBJ1-6
CDR3aa: CASSVAQGGSPLHF
CDR3nt: TGTGCCAGCAGCGTAGCACAGGGAGGTTCACCCCTCCACTTT

abundance: .
v_gene: TRBV18
d_gene: .
j_gene: TRBJ1-1
CDR3aa: CASSPQQSTNTEAFF
CDR3nt: TGTGCCAGCTCCCCCCAACAGAGTACGAACACTGAAGCTTTCTTT

abundance: .
v_gene: TRBV25-1
d_gene: .
j_gene: TRBJ2-3
CDR3aa: CASRKGGRATDTQYF
CDR3nt: TGTGCCAGCAGGAAGGGGGGACGGGCCACAGATACGCAGTATTTT

abundance: few
v_gene: TRBV9
d_gene: .
j_gene: TRBJ1-2
CDR3aa: CASSADGNYGYTF
CDR3nt: TGTGCCAGCAGCGCGGACGGAAACTATGGCTACACCTTC

abundance: .
v_gene: TRBV5-1
d_gene: .
j_gene: TRBJ2-7
CDR3aa: CASSLVNRAYEQYF
CDR3nt: TGCGCCAGCAGCTTGGTAAACAGGGCATACGAGCAGTACTTC

abundance: .
v_gene: TRBV11-2
d_gene: .
j_gene: TRBJ2-5
CDR3aa: CASSPQGIWETQYF
CDR3nt: TGTGCCAGCAGCCCGCAGGGGATTTGGGAGACCCAGTACTTC

abundance: .
v_gene: TRBV29-1
d_gene: .
j_gene: TRBJ2-3
CDR3aa: CSGGKITDTQYF
CDR3nt: TGCAGCGGGGGGAAGATCACAGATACGCAGTATTTT

abundance: few
v_gene: TRBV7-2
d_gene: TRBD1
j_gene: TRBJ1-5
CDR3aa: CASSTAGTGGQPQHF
CDR3nt: TGTGCCAGCAGCACAGCCGGGACAGGGGGTCAGCCCCAGCATTTT

abundance: .
v_gene: TRBV5-4
d_gene: TRBD2
j_gene: TRBJ2-1
CDR3aa: CASSFGLAGGGEQFF
CDR3nt: TGTGCCAGCAGCTTTGGACTAGCGGGGGGCGGTGAGCAGTTCTTC

abundance: once
v_gene: TRBV7-6
d_gene: .
j_gene: TRBJ2-7
CDR3aa: CASSWRPDRSYEQYF
CDR3nt: TGTGCCAGCAGCTGGCGCCCGGACAGATCCTACGAGCAGTACTTC

abundance: few
v_gene: TRBV29-1
d_gene: TRBD1
j_gene: TRBJ2-7
CDR3aa: CSVYRQGDEQYF
CDR3nt: TGCAGCGTTTATCGACAGGGGGACGAGCAGTACTTC

abundance: few
v_gene: TRBV5-4
d_gene: .
j_gene: TRBJ2-6
CDR3aa: CASSSIPRSAGANVLTF
CDR3nt: TGTGCCAGCAGCTCGATCCCAAGATCTGCTGGGGCCAACGTCCTGACTTTC

abundance: .
v_gene: TRBV6-1
d_gene: .
j_gene: TRBJ1-2
CDR3aa: CASSPTEYGYTF
CDR3nt: TGTGCCAGCAGTCCAACCGAATATGGCTACACCTTC

abundance: few
v_gene: TRBV7-3
d_gene: TRBD1
j_gene: TRBJ2-7
CDR3aa: CASSPRQGSSYEQYF
CDR3nt: TGTGCCAGCAGCCCTAGACAGGGGAGTTCCTACGAGCAGTACTTC

abundance: .
v_gene: TRBV19
d_gene: .
j_gene: TRBJ2-7
CDR3aa: CASSSGRAYEQYF
CDR3nt: TGTGCCAGTAGTTCAGGGAGAGCCTACGAGCAGTACTTC

abundance: few
v_gene: TRBV5-4
d_gene: TRBD2
j_gene: TRBJ2-1
CDR3aa: CASSVPSGDYNEQFF
CDR3nt: TGTGCCAGCAGCGTACCTAGCGGAGATTACAATGAGCAGTTCTTC

abundance: few
v_gene: TRBV6-6
d_gene: .
j_gene: TRBJ2-7
CDR3aa: CASSTLTEQYF
CDR3nt: TGTGCCAGCAGTACCTTAACCGAGCAGTACTTC

abundance: .
v_gene: TRBV2
d_gene: TRBD2
j_gene: TRBJ2-7
CDR3aa: CASTLGTSGTYEQYF
CDR3nt: TGTGCCAGCACTCTAGGGACTAGCGGAACCTACGAGCAGTACTTC

abundance: .
v_gene: TRBV7-2
d_gene: .
j_gene: TRBJ2-5
CDR3aa: CASSLARARGETQYF
CDR3nt: TGTGCCAGCAGCTTAGCGAGGGCCAGGGGCGAGACCCAGTACTTC

abundance: few
v_gene: TRBV11-2
d_gene: TRBD2
j_gene: TRBJ2-1
CDR3aa: CASSFVGGGSNEQFF
CDR3nt: TGTGCCAGCAGCTTTGTTGGGGGAGGGAGCAATGAGCAGTTCTTC

abundance: few
v_gene: TRBV7-3
d_gene: .
j_gene: TRBJ2-1
CDR3aa: CASSPGGSYNEQFF
CDR3nt: TGTGCCAGCAGCCCAGGGGGGTCCTACAATGAGCAGTTCTTC

abundance: few
v_gene: TRBV6-5
d_gene: .
j_gene: TRBJ2-7
CDR3aa: CASSYKGKLYEQYF
CDR3nt: TGTGCCAGCAGTTACAAGGGGAAATTATACGAGCAGTACTTC

abundance: few
v_gene: TRBV4-3
d_gene: TRBD1
j_gene: TRBJ2-6
CDR3aa: CASSQARKLGTGGSGANVLTF
CDR3nt: TGCGCCAGCAGCCAAGCTCGAAAACTCGGGACAGGGGGCTCTGGGGCCAACGTCCTGACTTTC

abundance: .
v_gene: TRBV5-6
d_gene: TRBD1
j_gene: TRBJ1-3
CDR3aa: CASSFAGGPGNTIYF
CDR3nt: TGTGCCAGCAGCTTTGCAGGGGGCCCTGGAAACACCATATATTTT

abundance: few
v_gene: TRBV6-6
d_gene: .
j_gene: TRBJ2-1
CDR3aa: CASSRLDTGAYNEQFF
CDR3nt: TGTGCCAGCAGTAGACTCGACACGGGGGCCTACAATGAGCAGTTCTTC

abundance: .
v_gene: TRBV27
d_gene: TRBD1
j_gene: TRBJ2-7
CDR3aa: CASKQQGVYEQYF
CDR3nt: TGTGCCAGCAAGCAACAGGGGGTTTACGAGCAGTACTTC

abundance: .
v_gene: TRBV10-3
d_gene: .
j_gene: TRBJ1-1
CDR3aa: CAIRAIQGSTEAFF
CDR3nt: TGTGCCATCAGAGCCATCCAGGGCAGCACTGAAGCTTTCTTT

abundance: few
v_gene: TRBV9
d_gene: TRBD2
j_gene: TRBJ2-5
CDR3aa: CASSSSGGGETQYF
CDR3nt: TGTGCCAGCAGCTCCAGCGGGGGTGGGGAGACCCAGTACTTC

abundance: few
v_gene: TRBV10-3
d_gene: TRBD1
j_gene: TRBJ1-2
CDR3aa: CAIRLQGAKGGYTF
CDR3nt: TGTGCCATCAGGCTACAGGGGGCGAAAGGGGGCTACACCTTC

abundance: .
v_gene: TRBV15
d_gene: TRBD1
j_gene: TRBJ1-4
CDR3aa: CATSRSPGQKGEKLFF
CDR3nt: TGTGCCACCAGCAGGTCTCCGGGACAGAAGGGTGAAAAACTGTTTTTT

abundance: few
v_gene: TRBV11-2
d_gene: .
j_gene: TRBJ2-1
CDR3aa: CASSLALARRPEQFF
CDR3nt: TGTGCCAGCAGCTTAGCGCTGGCTAGGCGGCCTGAGCAGTTCTTC

abundance: .
v_gene: TRBV4-1
d_gene: .
j_gene: TRBJ2-7
CDR3aa: CASSQDDGRWYEQYF
CDR3nt: TGCGCCAGCAGCCAAGATGATGGCAGGTGGTACGAGCAGTACTTC

abundance: .
v_gene: TRBV18
d_gene: .
j_gene: TRBJ1-5
CDR3aa: CASSPAGTNQPQHF
CDR3nt: TGTGCCAGCTCACCGGCAGGGACCAATCAGCCCCAGCATTTT

abundance: few
v_gene: TRBV2
d_gene: .
j_gene: TRBJ2-5
CDR3aa: CASSALETQYF
CDR3nt: TGTGCCAGCAGTGCGTTAGAGACCCAGTACTTC